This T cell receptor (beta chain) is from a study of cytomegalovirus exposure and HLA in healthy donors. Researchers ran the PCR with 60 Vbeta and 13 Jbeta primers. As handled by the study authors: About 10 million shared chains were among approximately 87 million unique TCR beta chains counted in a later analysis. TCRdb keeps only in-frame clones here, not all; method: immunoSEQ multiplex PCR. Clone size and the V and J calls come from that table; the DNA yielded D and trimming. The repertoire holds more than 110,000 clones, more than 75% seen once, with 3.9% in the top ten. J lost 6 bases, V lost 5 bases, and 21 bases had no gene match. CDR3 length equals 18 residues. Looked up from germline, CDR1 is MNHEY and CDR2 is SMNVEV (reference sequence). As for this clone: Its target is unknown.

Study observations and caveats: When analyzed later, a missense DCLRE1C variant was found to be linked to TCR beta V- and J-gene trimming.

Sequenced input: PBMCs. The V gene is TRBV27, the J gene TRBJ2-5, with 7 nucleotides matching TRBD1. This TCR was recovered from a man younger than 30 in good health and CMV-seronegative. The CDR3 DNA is TGTGCCAGCAGTCCGAGGTCGTCTGGGACAGTAGGAGTGAAGACCCAGTACTTC. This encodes CASSPRSSGTVGVKTQYF.